These 8 T cell receptor beta chains were sequenced from one sample in a study of CD8+ T cells in alopecia areata. TCR sequencing used cDNA made by reverse transcription of extracted RNA. Using immunoSEQ multiplex PCR, the repertoire was profiled, and TCRdb retains in-frame clones only, with some absent. The data contain about 180,000 clones, approximately 59% of them singletons. The specimen comprised CD4+ T cells sorted from blood, sampled at week 0. All receptors derive from a human donor with alopecia areata.

This clone was found a few times. The J gene is TRBJ1-1, the V gene TRBV30; D remains ambiguous. V was trimmed by 3 bases and J by 4 bases, leaving 15 bases between them. Germline values: CDR1 GTSNPN, CDR2 SVGIG (reference sequence). The CDR3 has 14 residues. The CDR3 is CAWSPAGYRTEAFF. CDR3 in DNA: TGTGCCTGGAGCCCGGCGGGGTACCGCACTGAAGCTTTCTTT.

This rearrangement joins TRBV30 to TRBJ2-2, with TRBD2 as a possible D gene (6 bases). Per germline, CDR1 GTSNPN and CDR2 SVGIG (reference sequence). CDR3 length: 16 residues. Trimming took off 0 bases at V and 4 bases at J, with 15 bases between the two ends. This chain's CDR3 is CAWSVRLGEGTGELFF. In DNA, the CDR3 is TGTGCCTGGAGTGTACGACTAGGCGAGGGCACCGGGGAGCTGTTTTTT.

The table lists this clone with a few counts. The V gene is TRBV29-1, the J gene TRBJ1-1, with 7 bases lining up with TRBD1. J was trimmed by 0 bases and V by 3 bases; bases with no gene match: 4. CDR3 length equals 14 residues. CDR1 is SQVTM and CDR2 is ANQGSEA in the germline V gene. In DNA form, the CDR3 reads TGCAGCGTTGAGGACAGGAGCATGAACACTGAAGCTTTCTTT. Residues: CSVEDRSMNTEAFF.

This rearrangement joins TRBV6-5 to TRBJ1-2; D is perhaps TRBD1 (6 bases). The CDR3 covers 14 residues. V shed 7 bases and J shed 4 bases, with 16 bases lying between them. Germline V CDR1 and CDR2: MNHEY, SVGAGI. The CDR3 is CASKSGTRGYGYTF. In DNA, the CDR3 is TGTGCCAGCAAATCCGGGACACGGGGCTATGGCTACACCTTC.

The chain links TRBV5-1 to TRBJ1-5; TRBD1 agrees at 9 bases. Germline lookup yields CDR1 SGHRS and CDR2 YFSETQ. There are 15 residues in the CDR3. After removal of 0 bases from V and 6 bases from J, the junction contained 4 bases not matched to a gene. CDR3 coding DNA: TGCGCCAGCAGCTTGGGAACAGGGGGCGGTCAGCCCCAGCATTTT. Translated, it gives CASSLGTGGGQPQHF. The full variable domain, with the rest looked up from reference TRBV5-1 and TRBJ1-5, is KAGVTQTPRYLIKTRGQQVTLSCSPISGHRSVSWYQQTPGQGLQFLFEYFSETQRNKGNFPGRFSGRQFSNSRSEMNVSTLELGDSALYLCASSLGTGGGQPQHFGDGTRLSIL.

The chain combines TRBV2 with TRBJ2-3, with TRBD2 matching over 13 bases. The V segment lost 8 bases and the J segment 0 bases; nucleotides outside the gene matches: 2. CDR3 length: 15 amino acids. Germline V gives CDR1 SNHLY, CDR2 FYNNEI. CDR3 in DNA: TGTGCCAGCCTACTAGCGGGGGGGAGCACAGATACGCAGTATTTT. It is translated as CASLLAGGSTDTQYF.

This clone turned up a few times. This sequence joins TRBV11-2 and TRBJ2-2, with D unresolved. V lost 3 bases and J lost 7, with 9 bases in between. The CDR3 is 13 residues long. Per the germline V gene, CDR1 is SGHAT and CDR2 is FQNNGV. The DNA of the CDR3 is TGTGCCAGCAGCTTGCTGGTCAACGGGGAGCTGTTTTTT. Protein product: CASSLLVNGELFF.

This clone was seen only a few times. The rearrangement links TRBV30 to TRBJ2-7, with TRBD1 as a possible D gene (5 bases). CDR1 is GTSNPN, CDR2 SVGIG, per germline (reference sequence). This CDR3 has 14 amino acids. The V end was cut by 0 bases, the J end by 1 base, with 10 bases between. CDR3 amino acids: CAWSVQVSSYEQYF. CDR3 DNA sequence: TGTGCCTGGAGTGTACAGGTTTCTTCCTACGAGCAGTACTTC.